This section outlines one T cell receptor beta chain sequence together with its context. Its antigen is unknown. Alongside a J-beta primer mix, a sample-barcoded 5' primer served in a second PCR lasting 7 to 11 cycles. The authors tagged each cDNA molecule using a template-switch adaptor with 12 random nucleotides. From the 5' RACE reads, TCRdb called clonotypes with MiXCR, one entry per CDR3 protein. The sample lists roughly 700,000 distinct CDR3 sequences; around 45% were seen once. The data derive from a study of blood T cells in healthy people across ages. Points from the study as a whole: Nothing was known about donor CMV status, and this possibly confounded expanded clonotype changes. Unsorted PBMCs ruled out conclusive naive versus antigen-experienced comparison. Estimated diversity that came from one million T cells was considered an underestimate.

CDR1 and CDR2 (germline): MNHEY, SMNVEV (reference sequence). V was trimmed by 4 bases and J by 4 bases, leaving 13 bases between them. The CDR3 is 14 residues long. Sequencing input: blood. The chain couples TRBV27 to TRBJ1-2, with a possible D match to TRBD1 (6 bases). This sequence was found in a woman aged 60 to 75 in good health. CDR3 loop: CASSSQGAPYGYTF. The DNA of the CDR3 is TGTGCCAGCAGTTCACAGGGCGCTCCCTATGGCTACACCTTC.